This T cell receptor (beta chain) is drawn from a study of cytomegalovirus exposure and HLA in healthy donors. Study-level background: Falling in the Caucasian-associated ancestry cluster were about four fifths of about 400 genotyped donors.

Amplification used 60 Vbeta primers and 13 Jbeta primers. Study processing details: Roughly 11 million of the approximately 80 million unique TCR beta chains counted in a later analysis were shared. The repertoire was sequenced with immunoSEQ multiplex PCR; TCRdb's copy has only in-frame clones and lacks some. The V and J calls and clone size come from that table; D and trimming were worked out from the DNA. The sample lists about 180,000 clones, more than 65% seen once, with 2.5% in the top ten. The CDR3 contains 15 residues. Trimming removed 6 bases from V and 3 bases from J, with 18 bases in between. The germline V gene has CDR1 SEHNR and CDR2 FQNEAQ (reference sequence). With regard to this clone: Its specificity is unknown.

General study results and limits: There were some V segments, including TRBV6-2 and TRBV6-3, excluded as indistinguishable. CMV serostatus was the only recorded immune exposure for donors.

The TCR originated in a woman in her twenties or thirties in good health and CMV-seropositive. The genes are TRBV7-9 and TRBJ2-7; D is perhaps TRBD2 (7 bases). The specimen sequenced was PBMCs. The CDR3 DNA follows: TGTGCCAGCAGTTCCTGGGGCGGGGGACACTACGAGCAGTACTTC. This translates into CASSSWGGGHYEQYF.